A single sample is the source of the 15 T cell receptor beta chains below, sequenced in a study of Graves' ophthalmopathy and Graves' hyperthyroidism. RNA transcripts served as template for amplifying TCR beta CDR3 sequences. The first-round RT-PCR employed HTBI primers together with the Qiagen OneStep RT-PCR kit. A multiplex PCR was then performed as the second round. TCRdb processed the multiplex PCR reads anew with MiXCR; each CDR3 protein has one entry. Of about 410,000 distinct CDR3 sequences detected, about 18% appear once; the ten largest clones hold more than 1.5%. Sequencing used peripheral blood. These receptor sequences come from a woman younger than 30 with Graves' ophthalmopathy.

CDR3 protein: CASSQVPITGELFF. The CDR3 nucleotides are TGTGCCAGCAGCCAAGTTCCAATCACCGGGGAGCTGTTTTTT. The genes are TRBV14 and TRBJ2-2; no reliable D call. Trimming left V 1 base short and J 4 bases short, with 7 bases between. This CDR3 comprises 14 residues. Per germline, CDR1 SGHDN and CDR2 FVKESK. The variable domain in full, with the rest retrieved from reference TRBV14 and TRBJ2-2, is EAGVTQFPSHSVIEKGQTVTLRCDPISGHDNLYWYRRVMGKEIKFLLHFVKESKQDESGMPNNRFLAERTGGTYSTLKVQPAELEDSGVYFCASSQVPITGELFFGEGSRLTVL.

This clonotype was seen at least ten times. The V gene is TRBV19, the J gene TRBJ1-1; D unresolved. The V and J ends lost 7 bases and 11 bases respectively, with 5 bases between them. The CDR3 is 8 residues long. Germline CDR1 is LNHDA and CDR2 is SQIVND (reference sequence). The CDR3 sequence is CASNQAFF. The DNA for the CDR3 is TGTGCCAGTAATCAGGCTTTCTTT.

This clonotype has a count of ten or more. The V gene is TRBV20-1, the J gene TRBJ2-5, with 9 bases lining up with TRBD2. Germline V gives CDR1 DFQATT, CDR2 SNEGSKA (reference sequence). V lost 0 bases to trimming and J lost 1 base; unmatched junction nucleotides: 9. The CDR3 has 17 amino acids. In nucleotides, the CDR3 is TGCAGTGCTAGAGATCTCGGACTAGCGAGGACCCAAGAGACCCAGTACTTC. It specifies CSARDLGLARTQETQYF.

This clonotype occurred many times. A much larger clone differs from this one at a single base, so this may be a read error. The chain links TRBV15 to TRBJ1-2; TRBD1 matches at 7 bases. The CDR3 contains 15 residues. The junction had 8 bases not matched to a gene; V was cut back by 5 bases and J by 2 bases. CDR1 and CDR2 (germline): LNHNV, YYDKDF (reference sequence). The CDR3 DNA follows: TGTGCCACCAGCCCCGCGAGGGGGCCAAACTATGGCTACACCTTC. It codes for CATSPARGPNYGYTF.

The chain has TRBV10-3 and TRBJ1-6; D unresolved. The V gene's germline CDR1 is ENHRY and CDR2 SYGVKD. Trimming took 3 bases from V and 6 from J, leaving 18 bases between them. The CDR3 runs 17 residues. The CDR3, as DNA: TGTGCCATCAGTGATATACAGAATCCCCCGGGTAATTCACCCCTCCACTTT. Its protein product is CAISDIQNPPGNSPLHF.

This clonotype was picked up many times. J is TRBJ1-1 and V is TRBV12-3 or TRBV12-4; D not resolved. V lost 7 bases to trimming and J lost 1 base, with 10 bases between them. The CDR3 sequence is 13 residues long. CDR3 residues: CASNRHRNTEAFF. The CDR3 DNA follows: TGTGCCAGCAATAGACATCGGAACACTGAAGCTTTCTTT.

This clonotype has a count of ten or more. The rearrangement uses TRBV6-5 and TRBJ1-2; D call uncertain. Germline V gives CDR1 MNHEY, CDR2 SVGAGI. V was trimmed by 0 bases and J by 5 bases, leaving 7 bases between them. This CDR3 is 13 amino acids long. CDR3 coding DNA: TGTGCCAGCAGTTACTCGACTCATTATGGCTACACCTTC. Translated: CASSYSTHYGYTF.

This clonotype was recorded at least ten times. This chain connects TRBV28 to TRBJ2-2; D is unresolved. Germline V CDR1 and CDR2: MDHEN, SYDVKM. Trimming pared 9 bases from V and 3 bases from J, leaving 5 bases between. The CDR3 runs to 11 residues. Here the CDR3 DNA reads TGTGCCAGTGGATACACCGGGGAGCTGTTTTTT. This gives the protein CASGYTGELFF.

This clonotype has at least ten counts. The V gene is TRBV7-9, the J gene TRBJ1-5; D call uncertain. This CDR3 is 14 amino acids long. Germline V CDR1 and CDR2: SEHNR, FQNEAQ (reference sequence). V was shortened by 4 bases and J by 1 base, with 8 bases between the two germline ends. The CDR3 reads CASSSGESNQPQHF. In nucleotides, the CDR3 is TGTGCCAGCAGCTCCGGAGAGAGCAATCAGCCCCAGCATTTT. The full variable domain, rest sourced from reference TRBV7-9 and TRBJ1-5, is DTGVSQNPRHKITKRGQNVTFRCDPISEHNRLYWYRQTLGQGPEFLTYFQNEAQLEKSRLLSDRFSAERPKGSFSTLEIQRTEQGDSAMYLCASSSGESNQPQHFGDGTRLSIL.

Ten or more counts support this clonotype. V usage is TRBV20-1 and J usage is TRBJ2-2; D uncertain. Trimming took off 7 bases at V and 3 bases at J, with 6 bases between the two ends. Germline V gene sequence: CDR1 DFQATT, CDR2 SNEGSKA (reference sequence). The CDR3 contains 11 residues. The CDR3 reads CSVGHTGELFF. CDR3 nucleotides: TGCAGTGTCGGGCACACCGGGGAGCTGTTTTTT.

This clonotype appeared many times. The chain recombines TRBV3-1 with TRBJ1-1; tentative D call: TRBD1 (5 bases). Looked up from germline, CDR1 is LGHDT and CDR2 is YNNKEL (reference sequence). The CDR3 totals 15 residues. Trimming left V 1 base short and J 6 bases short, with 15 bases between. CDR3 amino acids: CASSQGRQGMAEAFF. The CDR3 DNA sequence: TGTGCCAGCAGCCAAGGTAGGCAGGGAATGGCTGAAGCTTTCTTT.

There are many counts of this clonotype. The rearrangement uses TRBV6-1 and TRBJ1-2; the D gene is possibly TRBD1 (6 bases). The CDR3 totals 15 residues. Germline CDR1 MNHNS, CDR2 SASEGT. Trimming took off 3 bases at V and 4 bases at J, with 15 bases between the two ends. In DNA, the CDR3 is TGTGCCAGCAGTGACCTGACAGGAGGAGGCTATGGCTACACCTTC. Translated, it gives CASSDLTGGGYGYTF.

This clonotype was seen at least ten times. This rearrangement joins TRBV6-2 or TRBV6-3 to TRBJ1-1; no reliable D call. The V and J ends lost 0 bases and 7 bases respectively, with 6 bases between them. The CDR3 is 12 amino acids. Germline CDR1 and CDR2: MNHEY and SVGEGT. The CDR3 protein is CASSYSSGEAFF. DNA of the CDR3: TGTGCCAGCAGTTACTCGTCAGGTGAAGCTTTCTTT.

This clonotype was seen many times. The chain couples TRBV12-3 or TRBV12-4 to TRBJ2-5; a possible D gene is TRBD2 (5 bases). The CDR3 contains 15 residues. V shed 6 bases and J shed 0 bases, with 14 bases lying between them. CDR3 sequence (DNA): TGTGCCAGCAGCTTTGACGAGGGCGACCAAGAGACCCAGTACTTC. Encoded protein: CASSFDEGDQETQYF.

This clonotype was seen at least ten times. The chain uses TRBV7-2 and TRBJ2-6; D not certain. Germline V gene data show CDR1 as SGHTA and CDR2 as FQGNSA. The ends were cut back, 8 bases at V and 5 bases at J, with 10 bases in the middle. This CDR3 contains 13 residues. The CDR3 is CASGIYRANVLTF. CDR3 DNA sequence: TGTGCCAGCGGCATATACCGGGCCAACGTCCTGACTTTC.